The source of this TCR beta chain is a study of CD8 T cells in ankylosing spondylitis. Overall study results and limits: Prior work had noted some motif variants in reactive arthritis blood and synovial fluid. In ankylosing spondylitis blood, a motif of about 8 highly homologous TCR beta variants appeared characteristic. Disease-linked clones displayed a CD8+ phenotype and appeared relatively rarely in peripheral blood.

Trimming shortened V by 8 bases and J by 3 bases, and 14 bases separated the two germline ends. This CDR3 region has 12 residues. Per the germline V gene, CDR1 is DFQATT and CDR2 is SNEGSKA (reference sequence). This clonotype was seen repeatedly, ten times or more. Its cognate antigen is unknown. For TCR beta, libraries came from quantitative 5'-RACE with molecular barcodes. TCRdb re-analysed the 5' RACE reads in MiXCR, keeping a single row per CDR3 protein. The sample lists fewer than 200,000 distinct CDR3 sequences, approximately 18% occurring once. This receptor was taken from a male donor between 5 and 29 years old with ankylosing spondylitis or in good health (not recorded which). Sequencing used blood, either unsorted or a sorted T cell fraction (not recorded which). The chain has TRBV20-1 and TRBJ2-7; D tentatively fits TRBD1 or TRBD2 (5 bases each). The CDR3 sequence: CSFSRDRYEQYV. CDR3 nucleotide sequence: TGCAGTTTCTCCCGGGACCGCTACGAGCAGTACGTC.